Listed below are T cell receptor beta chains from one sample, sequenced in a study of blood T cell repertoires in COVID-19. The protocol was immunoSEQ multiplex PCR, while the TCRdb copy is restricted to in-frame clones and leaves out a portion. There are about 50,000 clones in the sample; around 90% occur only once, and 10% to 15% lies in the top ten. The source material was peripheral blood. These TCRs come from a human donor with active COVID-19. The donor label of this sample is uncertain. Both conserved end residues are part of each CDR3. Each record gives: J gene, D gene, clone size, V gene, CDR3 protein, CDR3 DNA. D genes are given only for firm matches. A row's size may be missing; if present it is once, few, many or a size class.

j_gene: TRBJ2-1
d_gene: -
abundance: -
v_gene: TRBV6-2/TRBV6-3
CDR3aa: CASSYSPPGGVYNEQFF
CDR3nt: TGTGCCAGCAGTTACTCTCCCCCGGGGGGCGTATACAATGAGCAGTTCTTC

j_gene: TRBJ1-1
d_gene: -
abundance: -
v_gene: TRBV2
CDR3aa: CASSWRGLENTEAFF
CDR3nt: TGTGCCAGCTCCTGGCGGGGGCTAGAGAACACTGAAGCTTTCTTT

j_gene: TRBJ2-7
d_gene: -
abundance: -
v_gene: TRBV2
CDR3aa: CASSEQGLSYEQYF
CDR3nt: TGTGCCAGCAGTGAGCAGGGTCTTTCCTACGAGCAGTACTTC

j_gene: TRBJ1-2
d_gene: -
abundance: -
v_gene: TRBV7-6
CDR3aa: CASSLAVEGQGGYTF
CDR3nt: TGTGCCAGCAGCTTAGCTGTGGAGGGGCAGGGTGGCTACACCTTC

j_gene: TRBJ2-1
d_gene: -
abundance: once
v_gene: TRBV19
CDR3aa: CASSIIYVQGLEQFF
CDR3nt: TGTGCCAGTAGTATTATTTACGTCCAGGGCCTTGAGCAGTTCTTC

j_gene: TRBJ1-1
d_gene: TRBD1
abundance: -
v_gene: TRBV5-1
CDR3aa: CASSAQGASIEAFF
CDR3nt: TGCGCCAGCAGCGCACAGGGGGCTTCCATTGAAGCTTTCTTT

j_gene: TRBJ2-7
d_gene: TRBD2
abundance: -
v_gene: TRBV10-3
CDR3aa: CAISEKRGAPYEQYF
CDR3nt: TGTGCCATCAGTGAGAAGCGGGGGGCCCCCTACGAGCAGTACTTC

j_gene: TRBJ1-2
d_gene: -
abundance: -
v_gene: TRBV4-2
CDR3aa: CASSQEYRDDYGYTF
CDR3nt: TGTGCCAGCAGCCAAGAGTACAGGGATGACTATGGCTACACCTTC

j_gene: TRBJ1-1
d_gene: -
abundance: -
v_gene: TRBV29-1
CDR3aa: CSVAPGAEAFF
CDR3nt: TGCAGCGTTGCCCCAGGGGCTGAAGCTTTCTTT

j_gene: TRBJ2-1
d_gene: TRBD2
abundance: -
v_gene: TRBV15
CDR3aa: CATSRGAGGPYNEQFF
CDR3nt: TGTGCCACCAGCAGAGGTGCGGGGGGGCCTTACAATGAGCAGTTCTTC

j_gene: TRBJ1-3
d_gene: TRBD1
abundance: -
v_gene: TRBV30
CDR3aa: CAWNHIKSGTGGGGNTIYF
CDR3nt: TGTGCCTGGAACCACATAAAATCCGGGACAGGTGGTGGTGGAAACACCATATATTTT

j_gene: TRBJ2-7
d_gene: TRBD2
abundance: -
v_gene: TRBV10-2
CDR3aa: CASKIGRGAPYEQYF
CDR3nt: TGCGCCAGCAAGATCGGGCGGGGGGCTCCCTACGAGCAGTACTTC

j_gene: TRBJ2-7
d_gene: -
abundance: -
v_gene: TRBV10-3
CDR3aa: CAISRDLNYEQYF
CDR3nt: TGTGCCATCAGTCGGGACTTAAACTACGAGCAGTACTTC

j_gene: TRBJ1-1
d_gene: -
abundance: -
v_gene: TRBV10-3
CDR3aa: CAISESRQVNTEAFF
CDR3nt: TGTGCCATCAGTGAGTCGCGTCAGGTGAACACTGAAGCTTTCTTT

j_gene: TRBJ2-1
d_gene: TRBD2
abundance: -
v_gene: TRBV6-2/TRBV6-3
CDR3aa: CASSPPRGLGLYNEQFF
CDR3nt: TGTGCCAGCAGTCCACCACGAGGACTAGGCCTCTACAATGAGCAGTTCTTC

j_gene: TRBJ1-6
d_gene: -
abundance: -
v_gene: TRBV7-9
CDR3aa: CASSFGRDNSPLHF
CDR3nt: TGTGCCAGCAGCTTCGGCAGGGATAATTCACCCCTCCACTTT